These 16 T cell receptor beta chains share one sample of origin, sequenced in a study of blood T cell repertoires in COVID-19. Repertoires were generated with immunoSEQ multiplex PCR, while TCRdb's copy carries only in-frame clones and drops some. This repertoire shows 300,000 to 350,000 clones, roughly 87% found once; its top ten account for around 8.9%. The sequenced material came from PBMCs or T cells enriched from blood (not recorded which). The source of these receptors is a woman younger than 30 who had recovered from COVID-19.

The chain combines TRBV4-3 with TRBJ1-1; 7 bases match TRBD1. J lost 4 bases, V lost 0 bases, and 14 bases had no gene match. From germline, CDR1 is LGHNA and CDR2 YSLEER. The CDR3 consists of 18 residues. The CDR3 loop reads CASSQDFLKGALGTEAFF. The DNA for the CDR3 is TGCGCCAGCAGCCAAGATTTCTTAAAGGGGGCGCTGGGCACTGAAGCTTTCTTT.

This clone was observed a few times. The CDR3 reads CASSYLSTGLQAYEQYF. The CDR3 DNA is TGTGCCAGCAGTTATTTGTCAACCGGACTTCAAGCCTACGAGCAGTACTTC. V gene TRBV6-2 or TRBV6-3 combines with J gene TRBJ2-7; TRBD2 might be the D (5 bases). CDR1 is MNHEY and CDR2 is SVGEGT in the germline V gene. V shed 3 bases and J shed 2 bases, with 20 bases lying between them. This CDR3 region has 17 residues.

This chain connects TRBV30 to TRBJ1-1; 9 nucleotides line up with TRBD1. The junction had 3 bases not matched to a gene; V was cut back by 0 bases and J by 4 bases. CDR3 size: 14 residues. Germline-derived CDR1 and CDR2 are GTSNPN and SVGIG (reference sequence). The CDR3 sequence is CAWSVLDRGTEAFF. The CDR3 coding sequence is TGTGCCTGGAGTGTACTGGACAGGGGCACTGAAGCTTTCTTT.

CDR3 DNA sequence: TGTGCCAGCAGTGAAGCCGCAGGGGGAAGCTACGAGCAGTACTTC. It specifies CASSEAAGGSYEQYF. The rearrangement uses TRBV6-1 and TRBJ2-7, with TRBD1 matching over 7 bases. V gave up 0 bases and J gave up 3 bases; unmatched junction bases: 5. Looked up from germline, CDR1 is MNHNS and CDR2 is SASEGT. The CDR3 runs 15 residues.

Only a few counts were recorded for this clone. The chain is built from TRBV5-1 and TRBJ1-1; 10 bases map to TRBD1. V lost 1 base to trimming and J lost 11 bases; unmatched junction nucleotides: 17. Germline V gene sequence: CDR1 SGHRS, CDR2 YFSETQ. The CDR3 sequence is 17 residues long. CDR3: CASSLSIGQGESTSAFF. DNA of the CDR3: TGCGCCAGCAGCTTGAGTATCGGACAGGGGGAATCGACTTCTGCTTTCTTT.

The rearrangement joins TRBV30 to TRBJ2-7; D is perhaps TRBD1 (5 bases). V was trimmed by 5 bases and J by 0 bases, leaving 8 bases between them. From germline, CDR1 is GTSNPN and CDR2 SVGIG (reference sequence). This CDR3 has 12 amino acids. DNA of the CDR3: TGTGCCTGGGGGGCCAGCTCCTACGAGCAGTACTTC. Encoded protein: CAWGASSYEQYF.

This clone has just one count. This sample also contains other DNA sequences that code for the same CDR3. The J gene is TRBJ1-1, the V gene TRBV7-2; 7 positions match TRBD1. This CDR3 is built from 13 residues. The junction had 6 bases not matched to a gene; V was cut back by 5 bases and J by 6 bases. Germline values: CDR1 SGHTA, CDR2 FQGNSA. In DNA, the CDR3 is TGTGCCAGCAGCCTCAGGCAGGGGGCTGAAGCTTTCTTT. This translates into CASSLRQGAEAFF.

The chain recombines TRBV3-1 (or the pseudogene TRBV3-2) with TRBJ2-7; D remains ambiguous. The ends were cut back, 1 base at V and 4 bases at J, with 8 bases in the middle. The CDR3 has 13 amino acids. Germline values: CDR1 LGHDT, CDR2 YNNKEL (reference sequence). CDR3 amino acids: CASSQGSLYEQYF. The DNA for the CDR3 is TGTGCCAGCAGCCAAGGAAGCCTGTACGAGCAGTACTTC.

This chain uses TRBV5-6 with TRBJ2-3; TRBD2 matches 8 bases. This CDR3 contains 13 residues. The V and J ends lost 0 bases and 9 bases, in that order; junction bases with no gene match: 3. Germline lookup yields CDR1 SGHDT and CDR2 YYEEEE. The CDR3 region is CASSLDAGGTQYF. The CDR3 coding sequence is TGTGCCAGCAGCTTGGATGCGGGGGGAACGCAGTATTTT.

The chain employs TRBV3-1 (or the pseudogene TRBV3-2) and TRBJ2-3, with D possibly TRBD2 on 6 matching bases. Per germline, CDR1 LGHDT and CDR2 YNNKEL (reference sequence). The CDR3 sequence is 16 residues long. Deletions cut 2 bases from V and 1 base from J, with 13 bases between. CDR3 coding DNA: TGTGCCAGCAGCCAACATACGGGGGTTGGCACAGATACGCAGTATTTT. This sequence encodes CASSQHTGVGTDTQYF.

This clone was seen a single time. The gene calls are TRBV7-9 and TRBJ1-2; unclear D gene. This CDR3 is 9 amino acids long. CDR1 and CDR2 (germline): SEHNR, FQNEAQ (reference sequence). CDR3 in amino acids: CVSGYGYTF. CDR3 nucleotides: TGTGTGTCCGGCTATGGCTACACCTTC.

This clone has a handful of counts. The J gene is TRBJ1-5, the V gene TRBV7-9; 9 bases are shared with TRBD1. The germline V gene encodes CDR1 SEHNR and CDR2 FQNEAQ (reference sequence). The junction had 12 bases not matched to a gene; V was cut back by 3 bases and J by 3 bases. The CDR3 totals 18 residues. CDR3 sequence: CASSFGPGQGRNNQPQHF. DNA for the CDR3: TGTGCCAGCAGCTTTGGGCCGGGACAGGGTAGGAACAATCAGCCCCAGCATTTT.

The genes are TRBV15 and TRBJ2-5, with 7 positions matching TRBD1. Germline CDR1 LNHNV, CDR2 YYDKDF (reference sequence). The junction had 14 bases not matched to a gene; V was cut back by 0 bases and J by 10 bases. The CDR3 has 16 residues. The CDR3 DNA reads as TGTGCCACCAGCAGAGATGGGTTAGCCAGGGGGTCGGTCCAGTACTTC. Its translation: CATSRDGLARGSVQYF.

The CDR3 bases are TGTGCCAGCATCGCCGTCGGGGGAGTCCAGGACACTGAAGCTTTCTTT. This gives the protein CASIAVGGVQDTEAFF. The rearrangement uses TRBV4-2 and TRBJ1-1, with D maybe TRBD1 (5 bases). The CDR3 sequence is 16 residues long. Deletions cut 7 bases from V and 3 bases from J, with 21 bases between. Germline V gives CDR1 LGHNA, CDR2 YNFKEQ.

About this clone: The sample contains more than one DNA sequence encoding this CDR3. The rearrangement links TRBV5-1 to TRBJ2-3; D remains ambiguous. The CDR3 totals 14 residues. The germline gives CDR1 SGHRS, CDR2 YFSETQ. The V gene lost 0 bases and the J gene lost 1 base, with 6 bases spanning the gap. In DNA form, the CDR3 reads TGCGCCAGCAGCTTGGCCAGCGGCACAGATACGCAGTATTTT. Translation gives CASSLASGTDTQYF.

This rearrangement joins TRBV27 to TRBJ2-7, with 8 bases fitting TRBD2. V dropped 10 bases and J dropped 3; count of bases not matched to a gene: 11. Germline V gives CDR1 MNHEY, CDR2 SMNVEV (reference sequence). CDR3 size: 14 residues. As DNA, the CDR3 is TGTGCCACCCAAGCGGCGGGGGGTCTCTACGAGCAGTACTTC. It translates to CATQAAGGLYEQYF.